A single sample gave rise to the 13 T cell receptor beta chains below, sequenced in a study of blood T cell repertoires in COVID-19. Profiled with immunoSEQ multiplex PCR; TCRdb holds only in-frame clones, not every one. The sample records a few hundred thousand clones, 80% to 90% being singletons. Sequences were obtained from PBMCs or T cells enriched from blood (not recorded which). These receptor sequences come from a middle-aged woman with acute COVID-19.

CDR3 sequence (DNA): TGTGCCAGCTCACTCGGACAGATAAACACTGAAGCTTTCTTT. Its protein is CASSLGQINTEAFF. This sequence joins TRBV18 and TRBJ1-1; possibly TRBD1 for D (6 bases). V lost 4 bases, J lost 2 bases, and 11 bases lay in between. The germline V gene has CDR1 KGHSH and CDR2 LQKENI. The CDR3 extends over 14 amino acids.

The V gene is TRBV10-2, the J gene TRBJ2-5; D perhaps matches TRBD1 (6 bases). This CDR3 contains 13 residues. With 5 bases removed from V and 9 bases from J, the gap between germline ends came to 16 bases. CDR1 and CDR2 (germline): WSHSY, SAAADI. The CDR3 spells CASSRDNPGAQYF. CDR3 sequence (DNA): TGCGCCAGCAGTCGGGACAACCCAGGGGCCCAGTACTTC.

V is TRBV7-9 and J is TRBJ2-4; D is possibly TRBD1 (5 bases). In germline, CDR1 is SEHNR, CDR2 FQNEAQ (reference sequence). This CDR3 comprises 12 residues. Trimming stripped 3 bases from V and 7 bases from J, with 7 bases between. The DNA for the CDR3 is TGTGCCAGCAGCTTTGCAGGGAACATTCAGTACTTC. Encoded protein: CASSFAGNIQYF.

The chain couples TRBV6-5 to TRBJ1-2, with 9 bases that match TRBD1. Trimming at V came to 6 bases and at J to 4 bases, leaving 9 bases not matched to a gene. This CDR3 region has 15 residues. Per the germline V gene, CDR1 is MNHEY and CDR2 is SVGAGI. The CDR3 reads CASRPGQGKAYGYTF. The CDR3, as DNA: TGTGCCAGCAGACCAGGACAGGGGAAGGCCTATGGCTACACCTTC.

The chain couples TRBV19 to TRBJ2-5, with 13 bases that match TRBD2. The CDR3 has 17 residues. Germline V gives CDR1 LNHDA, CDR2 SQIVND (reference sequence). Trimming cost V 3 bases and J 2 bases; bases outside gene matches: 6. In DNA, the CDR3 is TGTGCCAGTAGTATTCGACAGGGACTAGCGGGACAAGAGACCCAGTACTTC. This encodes CASSIRQGLAGQETQYF.

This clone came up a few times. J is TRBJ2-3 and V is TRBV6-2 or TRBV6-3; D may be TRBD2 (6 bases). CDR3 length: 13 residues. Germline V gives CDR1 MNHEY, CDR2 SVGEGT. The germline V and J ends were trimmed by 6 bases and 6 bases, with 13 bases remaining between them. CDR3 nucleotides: TGTGCCAGCAGCTTAACTAGCTTCGATACGCAGTATTTT. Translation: CASSLTSFDTQYF.

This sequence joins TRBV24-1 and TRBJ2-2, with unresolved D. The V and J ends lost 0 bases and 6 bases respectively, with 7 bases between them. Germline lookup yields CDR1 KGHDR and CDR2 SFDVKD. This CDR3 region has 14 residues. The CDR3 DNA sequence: TGTGCCACCAGTGATTTGTACTACTCCGGGGAGCTGTTTTTT. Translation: CATSDLYYSGELFF.

The CDR3 DNA sequence: TGTGCCAGCACCTTGCGGGGGGTTAACACTGAAGCTTTCTTT. It translates to CASTLRGVNTEAFF. This rearrangement joins TRBV28 to TRBJ1-1; tentatively, D is TRBD1 (5 bases). V lost 7 bases and J lost 2, with 14 bases in between. CDR1 is MDHEN, CDR2 SYDVKM, per germline. The CDR3 is 14 amino acids.

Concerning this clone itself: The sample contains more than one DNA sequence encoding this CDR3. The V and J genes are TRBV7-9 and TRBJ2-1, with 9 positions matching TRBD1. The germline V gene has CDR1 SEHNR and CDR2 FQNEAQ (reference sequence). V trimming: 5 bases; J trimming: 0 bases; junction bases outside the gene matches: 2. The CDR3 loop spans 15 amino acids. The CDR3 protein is CASSPDRGSYNEQFF. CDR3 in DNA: TGTGCCAGCAGCCCGGACAGGGGCTCCTACAATGAGCAGTTCTTC.

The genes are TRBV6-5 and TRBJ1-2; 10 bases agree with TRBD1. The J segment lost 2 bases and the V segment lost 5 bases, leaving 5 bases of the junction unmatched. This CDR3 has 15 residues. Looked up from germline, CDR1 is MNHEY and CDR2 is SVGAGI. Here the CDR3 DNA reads TGTGCCAGCAGTCTAACGGGACAGGGGAACTATGGCTACACCTTC. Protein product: CASSLTGQGNYGYTF.

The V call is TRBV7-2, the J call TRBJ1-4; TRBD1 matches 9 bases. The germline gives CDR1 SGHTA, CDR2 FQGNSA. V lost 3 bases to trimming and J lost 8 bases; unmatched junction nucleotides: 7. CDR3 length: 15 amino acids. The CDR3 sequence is CASSLRQGGSEKLFF. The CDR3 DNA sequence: TGTGCCAGCAGCTTGCGACAGGGGGGGTCCGAAAAACTGTTTTTT.

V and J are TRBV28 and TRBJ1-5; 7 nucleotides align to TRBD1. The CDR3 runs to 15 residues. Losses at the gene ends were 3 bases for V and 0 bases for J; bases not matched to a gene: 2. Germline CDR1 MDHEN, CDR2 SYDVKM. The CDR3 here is CASSLDRLSNQPQHF. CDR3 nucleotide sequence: TGTGCCAGCAGTTTGGACAGGCTTAGCAATCAGCCCCAGCATTTT. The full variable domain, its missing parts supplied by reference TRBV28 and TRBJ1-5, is DVKVTQSSRYLVKRTGEKVFLECVQDMDHENMFWYRQDPGLGLRLIYFSYDVKMKEKGDIPEGYSVSREKKERFSLILESASTNQTSMYLCASSLDRLSNQPQHFGDGTRLSIL.

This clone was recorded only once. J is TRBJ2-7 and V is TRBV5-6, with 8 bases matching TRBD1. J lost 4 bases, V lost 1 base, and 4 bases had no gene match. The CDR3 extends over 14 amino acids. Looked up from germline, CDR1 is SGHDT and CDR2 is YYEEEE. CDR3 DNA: TGTGCCAGCAGCTTGTCAGGGGGCAGGTACGAGCAGTACTTC. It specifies CASSLSGGRYEQYF.